The rows below give T cell receptor beta chains drawn from one sample of a study of blood T cell repertoires in COVID-19. Method: immunoSEQ multiplex PCR; TCRdb's copy keeps in-frame clones and lacks some. This table holds some 99,000 clones, approximately 72% found once. The sequenced sample was peripheral blood. These receptors all come from a man between 65 and 85 years old with acute or convalescent COVID-19. Each CDR3 is given with its conserved first and last residue. A D gene is named only where the DNA matches it firmly. For some rows the clone size is stated as once, few or many, or as a class when expanded; others skip it.

length | J | V | D | size | DNA | CDR3
13 | TRBJ2-5 | TRBV5-1 | - | - | TGCGCCAGCAGCTTGGCCAGGGGAAAGACCCAGTACTTC | CASSLARGKTQYF
14 | TRBJ1-4 | TRBV4-3 | - | - | TGCGCCAGCAGCCAAGAACTAAAACTGGAAAAACTGTTTTTT | CASSQELKLEKLFF
15 | TRBJ2-3 | TRBV28 | - | - | TGTGCCAGCAGTTCGGGGGACGGCCTCACAGATACGCAGTATTTT | CASSSGDGLTDTQYF
17 | TRBJ2-1 | TRBV5-1 | - | - | TGCGCCAGCAGCCTGTCAGGTGGGAGCCTCCTAGGCAATGAGCAGTTCTTC | CASSLSGGSLLGNEQFF
13 | TRBJ1-2 | TRBV5-1 | TRBD1 | - | TGCGCCAGCAGCATACAGGGGGAGGGCGGCTACACCTTC | CASSIQGEGGYTF
15 | TRBJ2-3 | TRBV5-1 | TRBD1 | - | TGCGCCGGCAGCTTAGGGACAGCGAGCACAGATACGCAGTATTTT | CAGSLGTASTDTQYF
14 | TRBJ1-3 | TRBV6-2/TRBV6-3 | - | - | TGTGCCAGCAGTTACGACAGCTCTGGAAACACCATATATTTT | CASSYDSSGNTIYF
14 | TRBJ1-4 | TRBV5-4 | TRBD1 | - | TGTGCCAGCAGCCTGGGACAGGGTGGCGAAAAACTGTTTTTT | CASSLGQGGEKLFF
16 | TRBJ2-1 | TRBV30 | TRBD2 | - | TGTGCCTGGAGTCGACTAGCGGTCCCTCCCTACAATGAGCAGTTCTTC | CAWSRLAVPPYNEQFF
13 | TRBJ2-3 | TRBV19 | - | - | TGTGCCAGTAGTACGGTCCACACAGATACGCAGTATTTT | CASSTVHTDTQYF
15 | TRBJ2-7 | TRBV11-3 | - | - | TGTGCCAGCAGCTTAATTAGGGACATTAGCTACGAGCAGTACTTC | CASSLIRDISYEQYF
13 | TRBJ1-2 | TRBV19 | - | - | TGTGCCAGTAGTATGCAGGGGCCCTATGGCTACACCTTC | CASSMQGPYGYTF
12 | TRBJ2-7 | TRBV30 | TRBD1 | - | TGTGCCTGGAGCGACTTGCCGGGACAGGACTATTTC | CAWSDLPGQDYF
16 | TRBJ2-4 | TRBV7-2 | TRBD2 | - | TGTGCCAGCAGCTCCCAAGGGCGGGAGGGCCGGTACATTCAGTACTTC | CASSSQGREGRYIQYF
15 | TRBJ2-7 | TRBV6-5 | - | - | TGTGCCAGCAGTTCCATGACAGGAAGCACCTACGAGCAGTACTTC | CASSSMTGSTYEQYF
14 | TRBJ1-2 | TRBV5-4 | TRBD1 | few | TGTGCCAGCAGCCTAATCCAGGGGGTTTATGGCTACACCTTC | CASSLIQGVYGYTF
15 | TRBJ2-7 | TRBV6-5 | TRBD1 | once | TGTGCCAGCAGTTACTCCAGGGGGTCGGACTACGAGCAGTACTTC | CASSYSRGSDYEQYF
13 | TRBJ2-7 | TRBV4-2 | - | few | TGTGCCAGCAGCCAAGAAATCCTCCGCGAGCAGTACTTC | CASSQEILREQYF
14 | TRBJ2-2 | TRBV2 | - | - | TGTGCCAGCAGTGACGGAGGATTAGGGGGGGAGCTGTTTTTT | CASSDGGLGGELFF
17 | TRBJ2-3 | TRBV4-1 | TRBD2 | - | TGCGCCAGCAGCCAAGTCCGGAGTAGCGGGAGGGCAGATACGCAGTATTTT | CASSQVRSSGRADTQYF
14 | TRBJ1-5 | TRBV6-1 | - | - | TGTGCCAGCAGTGAAGCGTCGATAGATCAGCCCCAGCATTTT | CASSEASIDQPQHF
14 | TRBJ1-1 | TRBV3-1/TRBV3-2 | - | - | TGTGCCAGCAGCCCCCCCTTCGGTGACAGTAAAGCTTTCTTT | CASSPPFGDSKAFF
16 | TRBJ2-3 | TRBV6-2/TRBV6-3 | - | - | TGTGCCAGCAGTTACGTGGACTGGCTAAGCACAGATACGCAGTATTTT | CASSYVDWLSTDTQYF
14 | TRBJ1-1 | TRBV5-1 | - | - | TGCGCCAGCAGCCCTGCCCGGCGGGACACTGAAGCTTTCTTT | CASSPARRDTEAFF
13 | TRBJ1-5 | TRBV19 | - | - | TGTGCCAGTAGTAAAGAACGACAGCAGCCCCAGCATTTT | CASSKERQQPQHF
17 | TRBJ2-1 | TRBV5-4 | TRBD1 | - | TGTGCCAGCAGCTCCGGGACAGCAATAAGCTCCTACAATGAGCAGTTCTTC | CASSSGTAISSYNEQFF
18 | TRBJ2-1 | TRBV9 | TRBD2 | - | TGTGCCAGCAGCGAGGGAGGTGCTAGCGGGAGACCCGGGAATGAGCAGTTCTTC | CASSEGGASGRPGNEQFF
14 | TRBJ2-1 | TRBV11-2 | - | - | TGTGCCAGCAGCGGCGGGACCTTTAACAATGAGCAGTTCTTC | CASSGGTFNNEQFF
15 | TRBJ1-2 | TRBV4-1 | - | - | TGCGCCAGCAGCCAAGATGGGGCAGGGCCAGGCGGCTACACCTTC | CASSQDGAGPGGYTF
14 | TRBJ2-1 | TRBV5-1 | - | - | TGCGCCAGCAGCCAGGGGGGTATCTACAATGAGCAGTTCTTC | CASSQGGIYNEQFF
15 | TRBJ2-5 | TRBV6-1 | TRBD1 | - | TGTGCCAGCAGTGAATCTCACAGGGGCTGGGAGACCCAGTACTTC | CASSESHRGWETQYF
15 | TRBJ1-5 | TRBV2 | - | - | TGTGCCAGCAAAACAGGGTTATTTAGCAATCAGCCCCAGCATTTT | CASKTGLFSNQPQHF
14 | TRBJ1-2 | TRBV5-1 | TRBD1 | few | TGCGCCAGCAGCCGAGACAGGGATCGTGATGGCTACACCTTC | CASSRDRDRDGYTF
17 | TRBJ2-1 | TRBV19 | - | - | TGTGCCAGTAGTATAGATCATGGGGGAGGTACTTACAATGAGCAGTTCTTC | CASSIDHGGGTYNEQFF
15 | TRBJ2-7 | TRBV7-6 | TRBD1 | - | TGTGCCAGCAGTTACCGGGACAGGGGGGGCGACGAGCAGTACTTC | CASSYRDRGGDEQYF